Presented here are 6 T cell receptor beta chains from one specimen sequenced in a study of cytomegalovirus exposure and HLA in healthy donors. PCR amplification relied on 60 Vbeta primers (plus 13 Jbeta primers). Produced via immunoSEQ multiplex PCR; TCRdb's table is partial and in-frame only. The table records about 130,000 clones, around 74% of them present only once. Sequencing input: PBMCs. The receptors shown here come from a man aged 35-49 years in good health and CMV-seropositive.

The chain combines TRBV18 with TRBJ2-1; D perhaps matches TRBD1 (6 bases). In germline, CDR1 is KGHSH, CDR2 LQKENI. Trimming shortened V by 3 bases and J by 0 bases, and 12 bases separated the two germline ends. CDR3 length: 16 amino acids. The CDR3 loop is CASSPGQKSSYNEQFF. The CDR3 nucleotides are TGTGCCAGCTCACCCGGACAGAAGAGCTCCTACAATGAGCAGTTCTTC.

This clone was detected only a few times. The chain combines TRBV9 with TRBJ2-2; D gene unclear. Germline CDR1 reads SGDLS; CDR2 reads YYNGEE. CDR3 size: 16 residues. With 0 bases removed from V and 3 bases from J, the gap between germline ends came to 12 bases. The DNA for the CDR3 is TGTGCCAGCAGCGTAGTAAGCAGTGCGGACACCGGGGAGCTGTTTTTT. This gives the protein CASSVVSSADTGELFF.

This rearrangement joins TRBV20-1 to TRBJ2-7; D not certain. Trimming took off 6 bases at V and 4 bases at J, with 7 bases between the two ends. This CDR3 has 10 amino acids. Germline CDR1 is DFQATT and CDR2 is SNEGSKA (reference sequence). The CDR3: CSALEYEQYF. In DNA, the CDR3 is TGCAGTGCACTCGAATACGAGCAGTACTTC.

V usage is TRBV2 and J usage is TRBJ1-1; no firm D call. The V gene's germline CDR1 is SNHLY and CDR2 FYNNEI. V lost 5 bases to trimming and J lost 5 bases, with 18 bases between them. This CDR3 has 15 residues. This CDR3 is CASSIGLLGETEAFF. CDR3 nucleotides: TGTGCCAGCAGTATCGGCCTCCTCGGGGAAACTGAAGCTTTCTTT.

This clone was recorded once. The CDR3 here is CASSLDEREYTGELFF. As DNA, the CDR3 is TGCGCCAGCAGCTTGGATGAGCGGGAGTATACCGGGGAGCTGTTTTTT. This rearrangement joins TRBV5-1 to TRBJ2-2, with 8 bases fitting TRBD2. V was clipped by 0 bases and J by 5 bases; unmatched bases: 6. The CDR3 extends over 16 amino acids. Germline V gene sequence: CDR1 SGHRS, CDR2 YFSETQ.

The genes are TRBV5-1 and TRBJ2-5, with D perhaps TRBD2 (6 bases). The CDR3 is 15 residues long. Trimming took off 5 bases at V and 6 bases at J, with 20 bases between the two ends. The V gene's germline CDR1 is SGHRS and CDR2 YFSETQ. The CDR3 nucleotides are TGCGCCAGCAGTTCGGGGGAATTGGCGGGGCAGACCCAGTACTTC. This translates into CASSSGELAGQTQYF.